The rows below give T cell receptor beta chains drawn from one sample of a study of blood T cell repertoires in COVID-19. Sequenced by immunoSEQ multiplex PCR; TCRdb stores in-frame clones only, minus some. The profile covers under 350,000 clones, with over 75% appearing a single time and about 14% taken by the ten largest. Sequencing was done on a sample of peripheral blood. The source is a human donor in a cohort sampled during active COVID-19. Both conserved end residues are trimmed from each CDR3. The D gene is left open where the match is weak.

CDR3aa | v_gene | d_gene | len
AWSVQRTANEKLF | TRBV30 | . | 13
ASSTGSTGPRGST | TRBV19 | TRBD1 | 13
ASSPSGTRRDTQY | TRBV2 | TRBD2 | 13
ASSLGQGSGNEQF | TRBV18 | TRBD1 | 13
ASSPGTANYEQY | TRBV7-2 | TRBD1 | 12
ASSSTGVTNEKLF | TRBV5-1 | TRBD1 | 13
ASSPQGSRTEAF | TRBV2 | TRBD1 | 12
ASSWGPSGRLLNEQF | TRBV7-2 | TRBD2 | 15
ARTGKQGEKLF | TRBV27 | TRBD1 | 11
ASSEGLAVTPNTGELF | TRBV9 | TRBD2 | 16
ASAPDSGPYEQY | TRBV12-5 | . | 12
ASSSGGELF | TRBV6-5 | . | 9
ASSLDQRTSGRETQY | TRBV11-2 | TRBD2 | 15
ASSWTSTEAF | TRBV27 | . | 10
ASSSRAGGSYEQY | TRBV6-5 | TRBD2 | 13
ASSLPGSGYEQY | TRBV3-1/TRBV3-2 | . | 12
ASSQAGLVGREQY | TRBV4-1 | . | 13
ASSPSGDSSEAF | TRBV5-4 | TRBD1 | 12
ASSQPLAGGPSGELF | TRBV4-1 | TRBD2 | 15
ASSLRGPDEKLF | TRBV2 | TRBD1 | 12
ASSYGAGPYNEQF | TRBV6-6 | . | 13
SASGGSRRGGELF | TRBV20-1 | . | 13
AWSGLAGGNEQF | TRBV30 | TRBD2 | 12
ASKHRVNTDTQY | TRBV5-1 | . | 12
SGENTEAF | TRBV29-1 | . | 8
ASSQFRTGLGGYT | TRBV3-1/TRBV3-2 | TRBD1 | 13
ATHWGVGNTEAF | TRBV10-3 | . | 12
ASSDTGGGDTEAF | TRBV7-9 | . | 13
ASSVGQQGEQY | TRBV9 | . | 11
ASSPPDGYT | TRBV7-2 | . | 9
ASSQVGGRNTGELF | TRBV4-1 | TRBD2 | 14
ASSLRQDTDTQY | TRBV5-1 | . | 12
ASSLNRGEGEQF | TRBV11-3 | . | 12
ASRRSRGSTGELF | TRBV27 | TRBD1 | 13
ASSLQAPGPQH | TRBV28 | . | 11